The next 29 T cell receptor beta chains were all read from a single sample in a study of cytomegalovirus exposure and HLA in healthy donors. PCR amplification relied on 60 Vbeta primers (plus 13 Jbeta primers). Sequencing used immunoSEQ multiplex PCR; TCRdb keeps in-frame clones, though not all of them. The sample contains over 150,000 clones, approximately 79% of which appear only once. Sequenced sample: PBMCs. The receptors stem from a man in his fifties or sixties in good health and CMV-seronegative.

In its sample, this clone was seen a few times. J is TRBJ2-3 and V is TRBV6-5; perhaps TRBD1 as D (6 bases). The germline gives CDR1 MNHEY, CDR2 SVGAGI. Between the trimmed V and J ends, which lost 6 bases and 0 bases, there was a span of 10 bases. The CDR3 consists of 14 residues. CDR3 nucleotide sequence: TGTGCCAGCAGCCGACAGGTCAGCACAGATACGCAGTATTTT. Its protein product is CASSRQVSTDTQYF.

The chain joins TRBV27 to TRBJ2-1, with 7 bases that match TRBD2. This CDR3 comprises 20 residues. V dropped 2 bases and J dropped 7; count of bases not matched to a gene: 23. Germline V gene lookup returns CDR1 MNHEY and CDR2 SMNVEV (reference sequence). CDR3 loop: CASSLPRGGMRTRVGNEQFF. In nucleotides, the CDR3 is TGTGCCAGCAGTTTACCCCGCGGCGGGATGAGGACTAGAGTAGGAAATGAGCAGTTCTTC.

This clone has only one observation. CDR3 in DNA: TGTGCCAGCAGCTTAGAGCTCGGGAATGAGCAGTTCTTC. Translation gives CASSLELGNEQFF. The V gene is TRBV11-2, the J gene TRBJ2-1; D not certain. From germline, CDR1 is SGHAT and CDR2 FQNNGV. The CDR3 covers 13 residues. V dropped 0 bases and J dropped 7 bases, with 7 bases sitting between them.

V usage is TRBV10-2 and J usage is TRBJ1-1; 8 bases are a match to TRBD1. This CDR3 comprises 15 residues. Trimming at V came to 3 bases and at J to 3 bases, leaving 6 bases not matched to a gene. The germline gives CDR1 WSHSY, CDR2 SAAADI. DNA of the CDR3: TGCGCCAGCAGTGAAGAGACAGGGGATGACACTGAAGCTTTCTTT. This translates into CASSEETGDDTEAFF.

V gene TRBV18 combines with J gene TRBJ1-1; D is ambiguous. The germline V gene has CDR1 KGHSH and CDR2 LQKENI. CDR3 length: 12 residues. V lost 2 bases to trimming and J lost 4 bases, with 5 bases between them. The CDR3 is CASSPSSTEAFF. The CDR3 DNA reads as TGTGCCAGCTCACCATCGAGCACTGAAGCTTTCTTT.

There are a few counts of this clone. J is TRBJ1-6 and V is TRBV30; no clear D gene. This CDR3 comprises 15 residues. V lost 4 bases, J lost 8 bases, and 18 bases lay in between. The germline V gene encodes CDR1 GTSNPN and CDR2 SVGIG (reference sequence). Here the CDR3 reads CAWTNSQWVDSPLHF. CDR3 DNA: TGTGCCTGGACTAATTCACAGTGGGTCGATTCACCCCTCCACTTT.

This sequence joins TRBV7-2 and TRBJ1-3; no firm D call. Germline V gives CDR1 SGHTA, CDR2 FQGNSA. The germline V and J ends were trimmed by 1 base and 0 bases, with 4 bases remaining between them. The CDR3 totals 14 residues. The CDR3 loop reads CASSLGSSGNTIYF. The CDR3 bases are TGTGCCAGCAGCTTAGGGAGCTCTGGAAACACCATATATTTT. Combining the CDR3 with reference TRBV7-2 and TRBJ1-3 gives the whole variable domain GAGVSQSPSNKVTEKGKDVELRCDPISGHTALYWYRQSLGQGLEFLIYFQGNSAPDKSGLPSDRFSAERTGGSVSTLTIQRTQQEDSAVYLCASSLGSSGNTIYFGEGSWLTVV.

The genes are TRBV19 and TRBJ1-5; TRBD1 might be the D (5 bases). Germline assignment: CDR1 LNHDA and CDR2 SQIVND (reference sequence). Trimming shortened V by 6 bases and J by 4 bases, and 22 bases separated the two germline ends. This CDR3 spans 17 amino acids. CDR3 region: CASRTPGLLGHNQPQHF. The CDR3 DNA is TGTGCCAGTAGGACCCCGGGACTCCTCGGGCATAATCAGCCCCAGCATTTT.

The rearrangement joins TRBV4-1 to TRBJ1-1; 12 bases map to TRBD1. The CDR3 has 16 amino acids. V dropped 6 bases and J dropped 5; count of bases not matched to a gene: 10. Germline lookup yields CDR1 MGHRA and CDR2 YSYEKL. In nucleotides, the CDR3 is TGCGCCAGCAGAGCGGGACAGGGGGCCCAGGGGACTGAAGCTTTCTTT. This sequence encodes CASRAGQGAQGTEAFF.

This chain uses TRBV25-1 with TRBJ2-2; weak D call: TRBD1 (5 bases). Germline loops: CDR1 MGHDK, CDR2 SYGVNS. This CDR3 is built from 16 residues. V was shortened by 1 base and J by 3 bases, with 12 bases between the two germline ends. The CDR3 sequence is CASSEWGSWDTGELFF. DNA of the CDR3: TGTGCCAGCAGTGAATGGGGCAGTTGGGACACCGGGGAGCTGTTTTTT.

The V gene is TRBV28, the J gene TRBJ2-2; TRBD2 is a possible D gene (6 bases). This CDR3 spans 14 amino acids. The V end was cut by 6 bases, the J end by 3 bases, with 11 bases between. Germline lookup yields CDR1 MDHEN and CDR2 SYDVKM. The CDR3 is CASRRGRYTGELFF. CDR3 nucleotides: TGTGCCAGCAGAAGAGGGAGGTACACCGGGGAGCTGTTTTTT.

The chain is built from TRBV6-4 and TRBJ2-3; 10 bases agree with TRBD2. Trimming cost V 6 bases and J 4 bases; bases outside gene matches: 19. CDR3 length: 19 residues. Germline-derived CDR1 and CDR2 are MRHNA and SNTAGT. In nucleotides, the CDR3 is TGTGCCAGCAGCCCACCGAAAGCGGGAGGGCCTAAAACCCCAGATACGCAGTATTTT. It specifies CASSPPKAGGPKTPDTQYF.

The chain employs TRBV7-9 and TRBJ1-2; no reliable D call. The CDR3 runs to 13 residues. The V and J ends lost 0 bases and 5 bases respectively, with 7 bases between them. Germline V lookup: CDR1 SEHNR, CDR2 FQNEAQ (reference sequence). For the CDR3, the DNA is TGTGCCAGCAGCTTAGCCAGTCTTTATGGCTACACCTTC. It codes for CASSLASLYGYTF.

The chain couples TRBV19 to TRBJ1-2; a possible D gene is TRBD1 (5 bases). Germline assignment: CDR1 LNHDA and CDR2 SQIVND (reference sequence). The CDR3 runs 13 residues. Trimming pared 3 bases from V and 3 bases from J, leaving 8 bases between. In DNA, the CDR3 is TGTGCCAGTAGTATGGGGGAGGACTATGGCTACACCTTC. It codes for CASSMGEDYGYTF.

This clone has more than one count but fewer than ten. The CDR3 bases are TGTGCCAGCAGTCGGGACAGATACTACGAGCAGTACTTC. Protein sequence: CASSRDRYYEQYF. The gene calls are TRBV6-5 and TRBJ2-7, with TRBD1 matching over 7 bases. This CDR3 spans 13 amino acids. The V and J ends lost 5 bases and 3 bases, in that order; junction bases with no gene match: 4. Germline V gives CDR1 MNHEY, CDR2 SVGAGI.

The table lists this clone with a count of one. The V and J genes are TRBV9 and TRBJ1-4; D is uncertain. Per germline, CDR1 SGDLS and CDR2 YYNGEE. The CDR3 contains 13 residues. Trimming cost V 0 bases and J 8 bases, with 8 bases left between them. Here the CDR3 DNA reads TGTGCCAGCAGCGTAGTATCGGGAGAAAAACTGTTTTTT. Protein: CASSVVSGEKLFF.

CDR3 nucleotide sequence: TGTGCCAGCAGTTTGCCCGGACAGGGGTATCAGCCCCAGCATTTT. Its translation: CASSLPGQGYQPQHF. The gene calls are TRBV28 and TRBJ1-5; TRBD1 aligns across 9 bases. With 3 bases clipped from V and 5 bases from J, the junction kept 5 bases outside the gene matches. The length of the CDR3 is 15 residues. Germline lookup yields CDR1 MDHEN and CDR2 SYDVKM.

This clone has only a few counts. A junction boundary mismatches the germline segment, possibly from a read error. The CDR3, as DNA: TGTTCCAGCAGCTTAGGGACAGCGCTTAGCCAGCCCCAGCATTTT. It codes for CSSSLGTALSQPQHF. V usage is TRBV7-9 and J usage is TRBJ1-5; TRBD1 agrees at 7 bases. CDR1 and CDR2 (germline): SEHNR, FQNEAQ (reference sequence). CDR3 length: 15 amino acids.

A word on this clone: The junction and the germline gene differ at one end; a read error may be behind it. The chain joins TRBV28 to TRBJ2-7; D is uncertain. This CDR3 region has 15 residues. CDR1 is MDHEN, CDR2 SYDVKM, per germline. CDR3 bases: TGTGCCAGCAGTTTATTCTCGCCGAGGCCCTACAAGCAGTACTTC. Its protein is CASSLFSPRPYKQYF.

CDR3 sequence: CASSPGEFPPYEQYF. The CDR3 DNA is TGTGCCAGCTCACCAGGGGAGTTCCCTCCCTACGAGCAGTACTTC. The gene calls are TRBV18 and TRBJ2-7; D may be TRBD2 (5 bases). CDR1 KGHSH and CDR2 LQKENI come from the germline V gene. The CDR3 totals 15 residues. Trimming shortened V by 2 bases and J by 2 bases, and 13 bases separated the two germline ends.

The genes are TRBV7-3 and TRBJ2-3, with D hard to call. The CDR3 loop spans 13 amino acids. Germline V lookup: CDR1 SGHTA, CDR2 FQGTGA. V was clipped by 3 bases and J by 4 bases, with 8 bases between them. The CDR3 region is CASSFTRADTQYF. The CDR3 bases are TGTGCCAGCAGCTTCACCCGGGCAGATACGCAGTATTTT.

The chain employs TRBV25-1 and TRBJ2-1; 7 nucleotides agree with TRBD1. With V trimmed by 7 bases and J by 8 bases, 5 bases remained unmatched. The CDR3 is 12 amino acids. Germline assignment: CDR1 MGHDK and CDR2 SYGVNS. CDR3 sequence: CASIDQGDEQFF. CDR3 bases: TGTGCCAGCATAGACCAGGGGGATGAGCAGTTCTTC.

The table lists this clone with a few counts. The genes are TRBV4-3 and TRBJ2-7, with TRBD2 as a possible D gene (5 bases). This CDR3 region has 15 residues. V lost 3 bases and J lost 7, with 19 bases in between. Germline V gene sequence: CDR1 LGHNA, CDR2 YSLEER. In DNA form, the CDR3 reads TGCGCCAGCAGCCAGAGATCGGGCACCGGCGGGGAGCAGTACTTC. It is translated as CASSQRSGTGGEQYF.

The chain couples TRBV6-5 to TRBJ2-7; 8 positions match TRBD1. The V segment lost 10 bases and the J segment 7 bases; nucleotides outside the gene matches: 15. The CDR3 length is 14 residues. The V gene's germline CDR1 is MNHEY and CDR2 SVGAGI. CDR3 coding DNA: TGTGCCACCTTACCCAGGACAGGGAGCTTGGAGCAGTACTTC. It codes for CATLPRTGSLEQYF.

This clone was observed a few times. V and J are TRBV6-5 and TRBJ1-2; D not certain. Germline V gene lookup returns CDR1 MNHEY and CDR2 SVGAGI. This CDR3 region has 13 residues. Between the trimmed V and J ends, which lost 7 bases and 3 bases, there was a span of 12 bases. The CDR3 region is CASTPGLYYGYTF. CDR3 DNA sequence: TGTGCCAGCACTCCGGGGTTGTACTATGGCTACACCTTC.

The rearrangement links TRBV2 to TRBJ2-3, with TRBD2 as a possible D gene (7 bases). The CDR3 consists of 16 residues. Germline CDR1 reads SNHLY; CDR2 reads FYNNEI. V was clipped by 10 bases and J by 2 bases, with 22 bases between them. CDR3 bases: TGTGCCACCGGTGAGGGGGGGGGACCAATCACAGATACGCAGTATTTT. Protein sequence: CATGEGGGPITDTQYF.

This clone was recorded a few times. This sequence joins TRBV7-2 and TRBJ2-1; 9 bases are shared with TRBD2. Trimming cost V 1 base and J 7 bases; bases outside gene matches: 5. CDR1 and CDR2 (germline): SGHTA, FQGNSA. CDR3 length: 15 amino acids. For the CDR3, the DNA is TGTGCCAGCAGCTTAGATCTAGCGGGAAAGAATGAGCAGTTCTTC. Amino acid sequence: CASSLDLAGKNEQFF.

In this sample, this clone turned up a few times. The chain joins TRBV5-1 to TRBJ2-5; 7 bases match TRBD1. V lost 4 bases and J lost 9; bases outside the gene matches: 12. The CDR3 is 14 amino acids. The germline V gene has CDR1 SGHRS and CDR2 YFSETQ. DNA for the CDR3: TGCGCCAGCAGCGAAGACAGGGCGTACGGCCCCCAGTACTTC. Its translation: CASSEDRAYGPQYF.

This clone was recorded a few times. This chain links TRBV9 with TRBJ2-1, with 16 bases lining up with TRBD2. This CDR3 is 18 amino acids long. Germline V gives CDR1 SGDLS, CDR2 YYNGEE. With V trimmed by 4 bases and J by 8 bases, 12 bases remained unmatched. CDR3 amino acids: CASSPGTSGGAFIYEQFF. CDR3 bases: TGTGCCAGCAGCCCCGGGACTAGCGGGGGGGCCTTTATCTATGAGCAGTTCTTC.